This T cell receptor (beta chain) was documented in a study of blood T cell repertoires in COVID-19. Sequencing used immunoSEQ multiplex PCR; TCRdb keeps in-frame clones, though not all of them. The sample records under 250,000 clones, roughly 80% being singletons. V was cut by 5 bases and J by 3 bases, with 13 bases left in between. Germline CDR1 and CDR2: LGHNA and YNFKEQ. The length of the CDR3 is 14 residues. This TCR came from a woman in her forties with active or convalescent COVID-19. Sample: peripheral blood. This chain connects TRBV4-2 to TRBJ1-1; D might be TRBD1 (5 bases). CDR3 region: CASSVGRPDTEAFF. Here the CDR3 DNA reads TGTGCCAGCAGCGTGGGGCGCCCGGACACTGAAGCTTTCTTT.